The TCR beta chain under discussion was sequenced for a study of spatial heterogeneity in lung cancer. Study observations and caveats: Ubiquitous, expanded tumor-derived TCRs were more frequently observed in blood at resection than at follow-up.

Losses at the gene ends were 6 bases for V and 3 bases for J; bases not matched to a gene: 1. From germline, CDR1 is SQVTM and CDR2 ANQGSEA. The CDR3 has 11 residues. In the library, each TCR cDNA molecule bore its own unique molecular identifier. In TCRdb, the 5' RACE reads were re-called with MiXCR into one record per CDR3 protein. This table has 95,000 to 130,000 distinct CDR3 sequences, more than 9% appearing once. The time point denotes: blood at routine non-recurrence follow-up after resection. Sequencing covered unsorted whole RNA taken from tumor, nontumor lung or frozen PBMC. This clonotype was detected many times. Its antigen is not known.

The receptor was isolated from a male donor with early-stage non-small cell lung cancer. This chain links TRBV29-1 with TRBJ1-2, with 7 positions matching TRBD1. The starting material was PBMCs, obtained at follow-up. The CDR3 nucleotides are TGCAGCGTCGGACAGGACTATGGCTACACCTTC. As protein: CSVGQDYGYTF.